Each of the 26 T cell receptor beta chains below was sequenced from the same sample in a study of blood T cell repertoires in COVID-19. Generated by immunoSEQ multiplex PCR, the TCRdb table keeps only in-frame clones and is missing some. The sample holds 300,000 to 450,000 clones, approximately 87% seen once. Source material: PBMCs or T cells enriched from blood (not recorded which). These receptor sequences come from a man in his forties in a cohort exposed to, infected with or recovered from COVID-19 (not recorded which).

The V and J genes are TRBV5-5 and TRBJ2-7; no firm D call. The V gene lost 3 bases and the J gene lost 2 bases, with 12 bases spanning the gap. Germline CDR1 reads SGHKS; CDR2 reads YYEKEE (reference sequence). The CDR3 length is 14 residues. The CDR3 nucleotides read TGTGCCAGCAGCTCCGCGACTCCACCCTACGAGCAGTACTTC. Protein sequence: CASSSATPPYEQYF.

The chain recombines TRBV6-6 with TRBJ1-2, with 12 bases matching TRBD1. CDR3 size: 14 residues. Germline V gene data show CDR1 as MNHNY and CDR2 as SVGAGI (reference sequence). J gave up 6 bases and V 5 bases, and 4 bases lay outside the gene matches. The CDR3 DNA sequence: TGTGCCAGCAGTCACGGGACAGGGGGCGATGGCTACACCTTC. This encodes CASSHGTGGDGYTF.

This chain links TRBV6-5 with TRBJ2-1, with 8 bases lining up with TRBD2. Germline CDR1 MNHEY, CDR2 SVGAGI. The CDR3 totals 16 residues. V shed 0 bases, J shed 4 bases, and the junction held 5 bases outside the gene matches. CDR3 sequence: CASSYSGTRIYNEQFF. As DNA, the CDR3 is TGTGCCAGCAGTTACTCTGGGACTAGAATTTACAATGAGCAGTTCTTC.

V is TRBV7-2 and J is TRBJ2-5, with 10 nucleotides matching TRBD2. V gave up 5 bases and J gave up 2 bases; unmatched junction bases: 8. The CDR3 is made up of 16 amino acids. CDR1 is SGHTA and CDR2 is FQGNSA in the germline V gene. CDR3 in DNA: TGTGCCAGCAGCACCAACGGACTAGCGGCGCAAGAGACCCAGTACTTC. Its translation is CASSTNGLAAQETQYF. Using reference TRBV7-2 and TRBJ2-5 for the parts outside the CDR3, the full variable domain is GAGVSQSPSNKVTEKGKDVELRCDPISGHTALYWYRQSLGQGLEFLIYFQGNSAPDKSGLPSDRFSAERTGGSVSTLTIQRTQQEDSAVYLCASSTNGLAAQETQYFGPGTRLLVL.

The rearrangement joins TRBV6-5 to TRBJ1-4; D ambiguous. CDR1 is MNHEY, CDR2 SVGAGI, per germline. The CDR3 is made up of 14 amino acids. V lost 4 bases to trimming and J lost 0 bases, with 6 bases between them. The DNA for the CDR3 is TGTGCCAGCAGTTTGACTGCAACTAATGAAAAACTGTTTTTT. This gives the protein CASSLTATNEKLFF.

The sample holds a few counts of this clone. The V and J genes are TRBV6-2 or TRBV6-3 and TRBJ2-5; D is undetermined. CDR3 length equals 13 residues. V gave up 2 bases and J gave up 2 bases, with 6 bases separating them. The germline gives CDR1 MNHEY, CDR2 SVGEGT. The CDR3: CASSYETQETQYF. CDR3 in DNA: TGTGCCAGCAGTTACGAGACACAAGAGACCCAGTACTTC.

This chain links TRBV10-2 with TRBJ2-1, with TRBD1 identical over 7 bases. V lost 2 bases, J lost 6 bases, and 7 bases stayed unmatched. This CDR3 has 15 amino acids. Per the germline V gene, CDR1 is WSHSY and CDR2 is SAAADI. The CDR3 coding sequence is TGCGCCAGCAGTGAGATCCGGACAGGTGGCAATGAGCAGTTCTTC. Amino acids: CASSEIRTGGNEQFF.

The chain employs TRBV4-1 and TRBJ1-4; a possible D gene is TRBD1 (6 bases). The CDR3 is 16 residues long. Germline V lookup: CDR1 MGHRA, CDR2 YSYEKL. V lost 1 base, J lost 7 bases, and 16 bases lay in between. DNA of the CDR3: TGCGCCAGCAGCCAAGGGGTGGGGGCGCGAGGTGAAAAACTGTTTTTT. Translated, it gives CASSQGVGARGEKLFF.

This clone appeared a single time. The CDR3 region is CASSTGTSGSYNEQFF. Written as DNA, the CDR3 is TGTGCCAGCAGTACCGGGACTAGCGGCTCCTACAATGAGCAGTTCTTC. The chain employs TRBV28 and TRBJ2-1, with 11 bases fitting TRBD2. The length of the CDR3 is 16 residues. Unmatched junction bases numbered 3, after V lost 5 bases and J lost 0 bases. CDR1 is MDHEN, CDR2 SYDVKM, per germline.

The rearrangement joins TRBV19 to TRBJ2-7, with 9 bases identical to TRBD1. CDR1 is LNHDA, CDR2 SQIVND, per germline (reference sequence). The CDR3 spans 12 residues. With 8 bases clipped from V and 2 bases from J, the junction kept 1 base outside the gene matches. CDR3 residues: CASGTGPYEQYF. In nucleotides, the CDR3 is TGTGCCAGTGGGACAGGGCCCTACGAGCAGTACTTC.

This chain uses TRBV6-1 with TRBJ2-7; a possible D gene is TRBD1 (7 bases). Trimming left V 3 bases short and J 7 bases short, with 16 bases between. CDR1 and CDR2 (germline): MNHNS, SASEGT. The CDR3 is 14 amino acids. The CDR3 loop is CASSEGGRGREQYF. The CDR3 DNA reads as TGTGCCAGCAGTGAGGGGGGAAGGGGGCGGGAGCAGTACTTC.

A single count supports this clone. This rearrangement joins TRBV11-2 to TRBJ1-2; D is undetermined. CDR3 size: 12 residues. V was trimmed by 4 bases and J by 8 bases, leaving 11 bases between them. The germline V gene encodes CDR1 SGHAT and CDR2 FQNNGV. The CDR3 reads CASSSEWFGYTF. CDR3 bases: TGTGCCAGCAGCTCTGAGTGGTTCGGCTACACCTTC.

This clone was seen only once. The chain employs TRBV5-1 and TRBJ2-3; D might be TRBD2 (6 bases). The CDR3 contains 12 residues. V lost 2 bases and J 7 bases, leaving 8 bases between the germline ends. Germline V gene sequence: CDR1 SGHRS, CDR2 YFSETQ. The CDR3 DNA reads as TGCGCCAGCAGCTTAGGGAGGAATACGCAGTATTTT. This sequence encodes CASSLGRNTQYF.

J is TRBJ1-1 and V is TRBV5-4; 7 nucleotides match TRBD1. V shed 2 bases, J shed 3 bases, and the junction held 4 bases outside the gene matches. Germline values: CDR1 SGHNT, CDR2 YYREEE (reference sequence). The CDR3 covers 14 residues. The CDR3 region is CASSFDRVDTEAFF. The DNA for the CDR3 is TGTGCCAGCAGCTTCGACAGGGTTGACACTGAAGCTTTCTTT.

The chain recombines TRBV4-1 with TRBJ2-1, with D possibly being TRBD1 (6 bases). The CDR3 contains 16 residues. The V end was cut by 1 base, the J end by 8 bases, with 18 bases between. CDR1 is MGHRA and CDR2 is YSYEKL in the germline V gene. CDR3 DNA: TGCGCCAGCAGCCAAGCCCTGACCACAGGGTGGGATGAGCAGTTCTTC. This translates into CASSQALTTGWDEQFF.

The chain joins TRBV5-1 to TRBJ1-5, with D unclear. V was shortened by 0 bases and J by 2 bases, with 9 bases between the two germline ends. There are 15 residues in the CDR3. CDR1 and CDR2 from the germline V gene are SGHRS and YFSETQ. CDR3 loop: CASSLGGIGNQPQHF. The CDR3 DNA is TGCGCCAGCAGCTTGGGAGGGATCGGCAATCAGCCCCAGCATTTT.

The chain carries TRBV7-9 and TRBJ2-4; maybe TRBD1 (6 bases). There are 16 residues in the CDR3. Per germline, CDR1 SEHNR and CDR2 FQNEAQ (reference sequence). The V and J ends lost 0 bases and 0 bases respectively, with 9 bases between them. CDR3 nucleotide sequence: TGTGCCAGCAGCTTAGCGCAGGGGACAGCCAAAAACATTCAGTACTTC. As protein: CASSLAQGTAKNIQYF.

The chain uses TRBV5-4 and TRBJ2-1; the D gene is possibly TRBD1 (6 bases). The germline V and J ends were trimmed by 0 bases and 9 bases, with 13 bases remaining between them. Germline CDR1 SGHNT, CDR2 YYREEE (reference sequence). CDR3 length: 14 residues. The chain's CDR3 is CASSLANRAGEQFF. CDR3 coding DNA: TGTGCCAGCAGCTTGGCCAACAGGGCGGGTGAGCAGTTCTTC.

The J gene is TRBJ2-3, the V gene TRBV7-8, with TRBD2 as a possible D gene (5 bases). The CDR3 contains 14 residues. Germline assignment: CDR1 SGHVS and CDR2 FQNEAQ. The V gene lost 3 bases and the J gene lost 0 bases, with 7 bases spanning the gap. CDR3 DNA sequence: TGTGCCAGCAGCTTCCAGCGGAGCACAGATACGCAGTATTTT. Its translation: CASSFQRSTDTQYF.

The V and J genes are TRBV5-6 and TRBJ2-5; 15 nucleotides align to TRBD2. Germline CDR1 and CDR2: SGHDT and YYEEEE. V lost 4 bases and J lost 0; bases outside the gene matches: 7. The CDR3 spans 18 residues. In nucleotides, the CDR3 is TGTGCCAGCAGCGGAGGACTAGCGGGAGGGGAGTACCAAGAGACCCAGTACTTC. Its translation is CASSGGLAGGEYQETQYF.

In its sample, this clone was seen once. The DNA of the CDR3 is TGTGCCAGCAGTGCGGGGGATAACTATGGCTACACCTTC. Protein product: CASSAGDNYGYTF. This chain uses TRBV2 with TRBJ1-2; tentatively, D is TRBD1 (5 bases). The CDR3 is made up of 13 amino acids. Germline V gene lookup returns CDR1 SNHLY and CDR2 FYNNEI. V lost 4 bases, J lost 1 base, and 7 bases lay in between. Drawing the rest from reference TRBV2 and TRBJ1-2, the complete variable domain is EPEVTQTPSHQVTQMGQEVILRCVPISNHLYFYWYRQILGQKVEFLVSFYNNEISEKSEIFDDQFSVERPDGSNFTLKIRSTKLEDSAMYFCASSAGDNYGYTFGSGTRLTVV.

V gene TRBV30 combines with J gene TRBJ2-1; tentatively, D is TRBD2 (6 bases). CDR3 length: 12 amino acids. Germline V gives CDR1 GTSNPN, CDR2 SVGIG (reference sequence). V gave up 4 bases and J gave up 9 bases, with 13 bases separating them. CDR3 nucleotides: TGTGCCTGGACCCCCCTCGGGAGTGAGCAGTTCTTC. It yields the protein CAWTPLGSEQFF.

The V and J genes are TRBV7-8 and TRBJ1-2; 10 bases map to TRBD1. This CDR3 comprises 15 residues. V gave up 5 bases and J gave up 2 bases; unmatched junction bases: 5. Germline-derived CDR1 and CDR2 are SGHVS and FQNEAQ. The CDR3 sequence: CASSPRQGANYGYTF. CDR3 sequence (DNA): TGTGCCAGCAGCCCAAGACAGGGGGCGAACTATGGCTACACCTTC.

The chain has TRBV3-1 (or the pseudogene TRBV3-2) and TRBJ2-1; 11 bases line up with TRBD2. With V trimmed by 4 bases and J by 1 base, 3 bases remained unmatched. Germline V lookup: CDR1 LGHDT, CDR2 YNNKEL (reference sequence). The CDR3 contains 16 residues. The CDR3 sequence is CASSPSGGPSYNEQFF. The CDR3, as DNA: TGTGCCAGCAGCCCTAGCGGGGGGCCTTCCTACAATGAGCAGTTCTTC.

V is TRBV28 and J is TRBJ2-3, with 8 bases fitting TRBD2. This CDR3 comprises 15 residues. Trimming at V came to 6 bases and at J to 5 bases, leaving 10 bases not matched to a gene. The germline V gene encodes CDR1 MDHEN and CDR2 SYDVKM. In DNA, the CDR3 is TGTGCCAGCAGCGGCGCAGGGACTAGAGAAGATACGCAGTATTTT. Residues: CASSGAGTREDTQYF.

This clone was counted only a few times. This chain uses TRBV11-2 with TRBJ2-1, with D perhaps matching TRBD2 (7 bases). This CDR3 region has 14 residues. The germline V gene has CDR1 SGHAT and CDR2 FQNNGV. Deletions cut 5 bases from V and 7 bases from J, with 15 bases between. In DNA, the CDR3 is TGTGCCAGCAGCCTAAACAGGGAGGGGAATGAGCAGTTCTTC. As protein: CASSLNREGNEQFF. The full variable domain, with the rest looked up from reference TRBV11-2 and TRBJ2-1, is EAGVAQSPRYKIIEKRQSVAFWCNPISGHATLYWYQQILGQGPKLLIQFQNNGVVDDSQLPKDRFSAERLKGVDSTLKIQPAKLEDSAVYLCASSLNREGNEQFFGPGTRLTVL.